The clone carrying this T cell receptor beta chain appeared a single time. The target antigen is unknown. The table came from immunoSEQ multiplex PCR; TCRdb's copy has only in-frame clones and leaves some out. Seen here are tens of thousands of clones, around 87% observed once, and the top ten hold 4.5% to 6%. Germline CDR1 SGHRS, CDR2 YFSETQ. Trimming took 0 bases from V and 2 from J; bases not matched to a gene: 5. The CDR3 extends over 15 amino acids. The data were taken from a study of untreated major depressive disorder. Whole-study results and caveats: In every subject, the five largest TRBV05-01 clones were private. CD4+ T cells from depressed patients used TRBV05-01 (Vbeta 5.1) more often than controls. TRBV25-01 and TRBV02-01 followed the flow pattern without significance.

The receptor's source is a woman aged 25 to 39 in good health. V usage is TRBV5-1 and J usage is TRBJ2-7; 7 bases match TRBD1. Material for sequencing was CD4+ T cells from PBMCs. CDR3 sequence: CASSLEGTVTYEQYF. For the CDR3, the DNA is TGCGCCAGCAGCTTGGAAGGGACAGTTACCTACGAGCAGTACTTC.